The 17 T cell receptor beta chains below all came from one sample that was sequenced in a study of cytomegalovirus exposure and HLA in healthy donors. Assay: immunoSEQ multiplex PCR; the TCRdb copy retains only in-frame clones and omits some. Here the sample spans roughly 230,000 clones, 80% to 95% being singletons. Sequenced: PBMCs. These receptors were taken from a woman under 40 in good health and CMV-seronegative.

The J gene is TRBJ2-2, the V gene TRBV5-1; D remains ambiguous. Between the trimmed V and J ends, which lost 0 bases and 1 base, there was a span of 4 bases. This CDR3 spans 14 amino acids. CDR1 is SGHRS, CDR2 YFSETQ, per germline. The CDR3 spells CASSLGKNTGELFF. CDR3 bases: TGCGCCAGCAGCTTGGGAAAGAACACCGGGGAGCTGTTTTTT. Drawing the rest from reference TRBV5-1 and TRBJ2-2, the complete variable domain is KAGVTQTPRYLIKTRGQQVTLSCSPISGHRSVSWYQQTPGQGLQFLFEYFSETQRNKGNFPGRFSGRQFSNSRSEMNVSTLELGDSALYLCASSLGKNTGELFFGEGSRLTVL.

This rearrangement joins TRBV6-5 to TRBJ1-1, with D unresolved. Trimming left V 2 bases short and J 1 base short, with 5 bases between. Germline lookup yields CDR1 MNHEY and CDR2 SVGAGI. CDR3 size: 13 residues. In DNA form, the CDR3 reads TGTGCCAGCAGTTACATGGAGAACACTGAAGCTTTCTTT. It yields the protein CASSYMENTEAFF.

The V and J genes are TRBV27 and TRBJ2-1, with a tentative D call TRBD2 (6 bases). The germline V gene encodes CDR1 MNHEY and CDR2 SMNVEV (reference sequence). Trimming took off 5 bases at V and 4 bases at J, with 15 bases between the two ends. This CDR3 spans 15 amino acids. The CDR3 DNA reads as TGTGCCAGCAGTCGGGGCGGGGAGCTTTACAATGAGCAGTTCTTC. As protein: CASSRGGELYNEQFF.

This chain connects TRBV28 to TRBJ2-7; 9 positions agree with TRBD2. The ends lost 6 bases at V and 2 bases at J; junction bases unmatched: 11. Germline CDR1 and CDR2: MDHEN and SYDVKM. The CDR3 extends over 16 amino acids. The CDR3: CASSGRRTSDPYEQYF. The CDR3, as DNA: TGTGCCAGCAGCGGTAGACGGACTAGCGACCCCTACGAGCAGTACTTC.

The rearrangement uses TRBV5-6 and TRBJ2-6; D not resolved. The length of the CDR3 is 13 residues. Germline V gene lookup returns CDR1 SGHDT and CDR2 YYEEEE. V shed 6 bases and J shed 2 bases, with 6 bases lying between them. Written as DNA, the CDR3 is TGTGCCAGCACGTTGACTGGGGCCAACGTCCTGACTTTC. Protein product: CASTLTGANVLTF.

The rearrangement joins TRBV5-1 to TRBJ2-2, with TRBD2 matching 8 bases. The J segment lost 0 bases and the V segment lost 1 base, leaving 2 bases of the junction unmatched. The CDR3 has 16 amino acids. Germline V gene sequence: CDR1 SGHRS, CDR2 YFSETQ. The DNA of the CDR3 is TGCGCCAGCAGCTTGAGGACTAGCTCGAACACCGGGGAGCTGTTTTTT. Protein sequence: CASSLRTSSNTGELFF.

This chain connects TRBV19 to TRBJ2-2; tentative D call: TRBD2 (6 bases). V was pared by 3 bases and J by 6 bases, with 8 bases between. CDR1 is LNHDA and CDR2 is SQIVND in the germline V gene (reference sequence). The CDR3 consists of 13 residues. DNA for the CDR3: TGTGCCAGTAGTATGTCGGGGGCCGGGGAGCTGTTTTTT. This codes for CASSMSGAGELFF. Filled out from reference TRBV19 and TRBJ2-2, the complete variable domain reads DGGITQSPKYLFRKEGQNVTLSCEQNLNHDAMYWYRQDPGQGLRLIYYSQIVNDFQKGDIAEGYSVSREKKESFPLTVTSAQKNPTAFYLCASSMSGAGELFFGEGSRLTVL.

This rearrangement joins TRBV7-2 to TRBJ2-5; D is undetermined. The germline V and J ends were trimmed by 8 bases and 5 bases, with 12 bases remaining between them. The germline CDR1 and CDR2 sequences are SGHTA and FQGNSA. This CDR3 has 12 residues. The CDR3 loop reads CASGPTRETQYF. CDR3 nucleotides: TGTGCCAGCGGCCCGACGCGCGAGACCCAGTACTTC.

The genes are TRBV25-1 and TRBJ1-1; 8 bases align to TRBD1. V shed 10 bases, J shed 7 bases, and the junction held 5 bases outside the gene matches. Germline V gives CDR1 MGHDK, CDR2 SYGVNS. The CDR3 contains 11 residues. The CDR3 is CATQGTGEAFF. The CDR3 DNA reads TGTGCCACTCAGGGGACAGGTGAAGCTTTCTTT.

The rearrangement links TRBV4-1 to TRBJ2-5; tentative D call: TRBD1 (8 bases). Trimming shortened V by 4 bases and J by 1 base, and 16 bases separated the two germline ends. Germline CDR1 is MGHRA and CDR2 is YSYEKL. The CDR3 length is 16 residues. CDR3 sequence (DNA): TGCGCCAGCAGCCCCAAACAGGGGGGGTTCCAAGAGACCCAGTACTTC. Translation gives CASSPKQGGFQETQYF.

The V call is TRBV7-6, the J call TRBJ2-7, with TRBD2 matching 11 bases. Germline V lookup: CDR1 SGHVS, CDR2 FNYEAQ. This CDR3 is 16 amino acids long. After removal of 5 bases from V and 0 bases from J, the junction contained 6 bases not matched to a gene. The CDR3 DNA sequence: TGTGCCAGCAGCCTTACTAGCGGGAGCGTCTCCTACGAGCAGTACTTC. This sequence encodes CASSLTSGSVSYEQYF.

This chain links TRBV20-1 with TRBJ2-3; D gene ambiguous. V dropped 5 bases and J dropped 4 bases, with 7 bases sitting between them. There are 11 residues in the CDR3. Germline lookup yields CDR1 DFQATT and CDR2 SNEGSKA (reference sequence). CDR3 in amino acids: CSAPAADTQYF. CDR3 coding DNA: TGCAGTGCTCCCGCGGCAGATACGCAGTATTTT.

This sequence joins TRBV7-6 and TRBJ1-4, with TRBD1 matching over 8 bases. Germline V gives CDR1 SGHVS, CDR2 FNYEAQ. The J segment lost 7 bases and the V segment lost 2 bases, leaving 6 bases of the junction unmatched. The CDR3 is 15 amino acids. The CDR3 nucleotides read TGTGCCAGCAGCTTACGAGGGACAGGTGGTGAAAAACTGTTTTTT. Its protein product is CASSLRGTGGEKLFF.

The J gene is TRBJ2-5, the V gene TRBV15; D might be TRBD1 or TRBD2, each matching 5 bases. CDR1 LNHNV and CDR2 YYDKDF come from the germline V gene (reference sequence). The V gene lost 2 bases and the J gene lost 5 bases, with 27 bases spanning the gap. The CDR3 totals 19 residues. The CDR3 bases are TGTGCCACCAGCAGATCCGACCCCGCACCCCAGGGAGCTGGGGAGACCCAGTACTTC. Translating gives CATSRSDPAPQGAGETQYF.

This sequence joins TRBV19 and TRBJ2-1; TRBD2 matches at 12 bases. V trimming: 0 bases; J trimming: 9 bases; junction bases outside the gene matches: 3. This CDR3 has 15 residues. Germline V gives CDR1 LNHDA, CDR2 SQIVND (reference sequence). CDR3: CASSIDPSGRGEQFF. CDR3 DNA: TGTGCCAGTAGTATAGATCCTAGCGGGAGGGGTGAGCAGTTCTTC.

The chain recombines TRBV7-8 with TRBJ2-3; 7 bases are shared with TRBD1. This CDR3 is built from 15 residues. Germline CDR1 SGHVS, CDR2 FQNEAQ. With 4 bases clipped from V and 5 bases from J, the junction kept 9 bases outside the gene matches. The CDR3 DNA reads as TGTGCCAGCAGCTCCCCGGGACAGAAAAAAGATACGCAGTATTTT. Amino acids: CASSSPGQKKDTQYF.

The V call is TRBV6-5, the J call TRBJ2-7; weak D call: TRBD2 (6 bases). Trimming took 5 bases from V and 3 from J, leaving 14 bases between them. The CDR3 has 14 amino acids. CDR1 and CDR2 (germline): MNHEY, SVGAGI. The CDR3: CASSQTRLFYEQYF. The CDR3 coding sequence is TGTGCCAGCAGTCAGACTAGGCTCTTCTACGAGCAGTACTTC.